This T cell receptor beta chain was found in a study of blood T cell repertoires in COVID-19. Across the whole study: COVID-19 samples from acute and convalescent phases originated in the United States, Italy and Spain. The analysed material was cDNA or gDNA that came from T cells, B-cell-depleted T cells, or PBMCs.

The V gene lost 7 bases and the J gene lost 7 bases, with 20 bases spanning the gap. The CDR3 extends over 15 amino acids. Germline values: CDR1 LGHNA, CDR2 YNFKEQ. This clone was seen once. Per the original methods: Scientists estimated how many nucleated cells there were by amplifying reference gene primers. Profiled with immunoSEQ multiplex PCR; TCRdb holds only in-frame clones, not every one. The D gene and trimming were derived from the DNA, and the V and J assignments and clone size from that table. The sample records some 150,000 clones, about 88% being singletons. This rearrangement joins TRBV4-2 to TRBJ2-1, with D maybe TRBD2 (5 bases). Specimen: peripheral blood. The sequence was obtained from a man aged 50-60 years with active or convalescent COVID-19. CDR3: CASKVWASSNNEQFF. The CDR3 coding sequence is TGTGCCAGCAAGGTCTGGGCTAGCTCAAATAATGAGCAGTTCTTC.